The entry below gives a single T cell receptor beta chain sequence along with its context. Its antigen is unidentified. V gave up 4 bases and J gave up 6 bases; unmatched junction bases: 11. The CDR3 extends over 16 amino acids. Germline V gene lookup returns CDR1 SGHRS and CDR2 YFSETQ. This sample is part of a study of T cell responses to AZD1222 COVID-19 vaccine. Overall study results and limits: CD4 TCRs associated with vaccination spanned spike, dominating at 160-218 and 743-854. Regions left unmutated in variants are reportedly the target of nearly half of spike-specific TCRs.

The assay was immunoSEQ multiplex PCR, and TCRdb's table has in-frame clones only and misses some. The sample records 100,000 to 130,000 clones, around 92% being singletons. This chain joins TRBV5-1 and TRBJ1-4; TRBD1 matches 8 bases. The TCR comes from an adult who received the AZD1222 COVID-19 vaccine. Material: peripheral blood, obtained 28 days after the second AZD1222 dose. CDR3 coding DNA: TGCGCCAGCAGCGTACAGGGGGGAAAGGTCGATGAAAAACTGTTTTTT. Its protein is CASSVQGGKVDEKLFF.